The rows below give T cell receptor beta chains drawn from one sample of a study of cytomegalovirus exposure and HLA in healthy donors. TCRdb's copy holds only in-frame clones and misses some; the assay was immunoSEQ multiplex PCR. This sample carries over 200,000 clones, approximately 87% of them seen once, and the ten largest clones take around 5.6%. What was sequenced was PBMCs. Every receptor here comes from a woman in her late teens or twenties in good health and CMV-seronegative. CDR3s include the opening cysteine and the closing phenylalanine or tryptophan. The D gene is left open where the match is weak. Clone size is given for some rows only: seen once, a few or many times, or a class if the clone is expanded.

cdr3_nt cdr3_aa j_call v_call clone_size d_call
TGTGCCAGCAGTGGGGACCACCAGACCCAGTACTTC CASSGDHQTQYF TRBJ2-5 TRBV2 many .
TGTGCCACCCGCCGGGGGACAGGGCATTATACTGAAGCTTTCTTT CATRRGTGHYTEAFF TRBJ1-1 TRBV27 . TRBD1
TGTGCCAGCAGCACGGGACAATTGAACACTGAAGCTTTCTTT CASSTGQLNTEAFF TRBJ1-1 TRBV2 . .
TGTGCCTGGGAAGAGGGCTTGAACACTGAAGCTTTCTTT CAWEEGLNTEAFF TRBJ1-1 TRBV30 . .
TGTGCCAGCAGTCGAGCTATGGGCAAAGAGACCCAGTACTTC CASSRAMGKETQYF TRBJ2-5 TRBV28 few .
TGTGCCAGCAGCCCGGGACAGGGGAGGAACGAGCAGTACTTC CASSPGQGRNEQYF TRBJ2-7 TRBV5-6 . TRBD1
TGTGCCAGCCGCGGGGACAGGCGTGGAAACACTGAAGCTTTCTTT CASRGDRRGNTEAFF TRBJ1-1 TRBV28 . TRBD1
TGTGCCAGCAGCTCCCGAGCAGGGGGGAATTCACCCCTCCACTTT CASSSRAGGNSPLHF TRBJ1-6 TRBV13 . TRBD1
TGCAGCGACTCTCCGCAGGGGGTTACTAACTATGGCTACACCTTC CSDSPQGVTNYGYTF TRBJ1-2 TRBV29-1 . TRBD1
TGTGCCAGCCACAGGACAGCCGACTATGGCTACACCTTC CASHRTADYGYTF TRBJ1-2 TRBV6-5 . .
TGCGCCAGCAGCCAACGTACCACTAGCAATCAGCCCCAGCATTTT CASSQRTTSNQPQHF TRBJ1-5 TRBV4-1 . .
TGTGCCAGCAGCAGCACCTCCGATATGTCCTACGAGCAGTACTTC CASSSTSDMSYEQYF TRBJ2-7 TRBV27 . .
TGTGCCAGCAGTTTAACCCCTGGTCTTAGCTACGAGCAGTACTTC CASSLTPGLSYEQYF TRBJ2-7 TRBV27 many .
TGCGCCAGCAGCTTAGGCAGCAACTACGAGCAGTACTTC CASSLGSNYEQYF TRBJ2-7 TRBV5-1 . .
TGTGCCAGCAGTGAGGGGTCAAAAGGATCAAATGAAAAACTGTTTTTT CASSEGSKGSNEKLFF TRBJ1-4 TRBV6-1 . .
TGCGCCAGCAGCCGCATGACTAGCGGGAGAGACGAGCAGTACTTC CASSRMTSGRDEQYF TRBJ2-7 TRBV5-1 . TRBD2
TGTGCCAGCAGTGATCTATCGGCGGTGGGGGTCCAGTACTTC CASSDLSAVGVQYF TRBJ2-5 TRBV2 . .
TGTGCCAGCAGATCCCCGGGACAGGGGGCGAGCTATGAGCAGTTCTTC CASRSPGQGASYEQFF TRBJ2-1 TRBV5-5 . TRBD1
TGTGCCTGGACTCCGGGGCTCAATCAGCCCCAGCATTTT CAWTPGLNQPQHF TRBJ1-5 TRBV30 . .
TGCGCCAGCAGCTTGGATCAGGGGGAAGAGACCCAGTACTTC CASSLDQGEETQYF TRBJ2-5 TRBV5-1 . TRBD1
TGTGCCAGCAGGGAGACTAGCACAGACGAGCAGTACTTC CASRETSTDEQYF TRBJ2-7 TRBV6-5 many TRBD2
TGCGCCAGCAGTCAAGTGGTAAGGGGGCCCGGGGCCAACGTCCTGACTTTC CASSQVVRGPGANVLTF TRBJ2-6 TRBV23-1 . TRBD1
TGTGCCAGCAGTGAACCGTGGTCACTCGGAAACACCATATATTTT CASSEPWSLGNTIYF TRBJ1-3 TRBV2 . .
TGTGCCAGCTCACCGACCCCAGGGGCTGGCTACGAGCAGTACTTC CASSPTPGAGYEQYF TRBJ2-7 TRBV18 . .
TGTGCCAGCAGTTCTCGGCCGTCCCAGGAGCAGTACTTC CASSSRPSQEQYF TRBJ2-7 TRBV28 . .
TGCGCCAGCAGCTTGGACAGGGGTACAGATACGCAGTATTTT CASSLDRGTDTQYF TRBJ2-3 TRBV5-1 . TRBD1
TGTGCCAGCAGTTTAAGGACAGTGGGCGGCAATGAGCAGTTCTTC CASSLRTVGGNEQFF TRBJ2-1 TRBV27 . .
TGTGCCAGCAGTTTTGGAACTAATGAAAAACTGTTTTTT CASSFGTNEKLFF TRBJ1-4 TRBV27 . .
TGTGCCAGCAGCCAAGACCACGGGTACGGGCAGTACTTC CASSQDHGYGQYF TRBJ2-7 TRBV14 once .
TGTGCCAGCAGTTTATACAAGGCAGCTTACTCCTACGAGCAGTACTTC CASSLYKAAYSYEQYF TRBJ2-7 TRBV28 . .
TGCGCCAGCAGCAACCGGGACGGCATGAACACTGAAGCTTTCTTT CASSNRDGMNTEAFF TRBJ1-1 TRBV5-1 once .